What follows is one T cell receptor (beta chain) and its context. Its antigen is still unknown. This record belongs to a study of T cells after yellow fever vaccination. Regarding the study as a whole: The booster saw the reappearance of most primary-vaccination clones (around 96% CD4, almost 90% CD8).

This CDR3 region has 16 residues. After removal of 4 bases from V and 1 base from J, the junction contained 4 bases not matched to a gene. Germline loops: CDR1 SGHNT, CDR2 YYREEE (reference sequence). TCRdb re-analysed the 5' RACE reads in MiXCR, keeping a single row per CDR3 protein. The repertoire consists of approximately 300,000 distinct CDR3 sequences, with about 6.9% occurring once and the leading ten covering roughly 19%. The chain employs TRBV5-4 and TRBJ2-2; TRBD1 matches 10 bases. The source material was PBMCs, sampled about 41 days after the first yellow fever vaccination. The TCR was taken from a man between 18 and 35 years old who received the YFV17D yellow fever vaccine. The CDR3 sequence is CASSGGTGENTGELFF. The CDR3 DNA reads TGTGCCAGCAGCGGGGGGACAGGGGAGAACACCGGGGAGCTGTTTTTT.